A selection of T cell receptor beta chains follows, all from one sample in a study of blood T cell repertoires in COVID-19. The table came from immunoSEQ multiplex PCR; TCRdb's copy has only in-frame clones and leaves some out. The sample lists fewer than 350,000 clones; around 91% were seen once. The sequenced sample was PBMCs or T cells enriched from blood (not recorded which). The receptors were sampled from a woman aged 40 to 55 who had recovered from COVID-19. CDR3s include the opening cysteine and the closing phenylalanine or tryptophan. Fields, in order: D gene, J gene, clone size, V gene, CDR3 protein, CDR3 DNA. D genes are given only for firm matches. Clone size is stated in some rows and not others, as once, few, many or a class when expanded.

D gene: -
J gene: TRBJ2-7
clone size: -
V gene: TRBV7-2
CDR3 protein: CASSTRTGSYEQYF
CDR3 DNA: TGTGCCAGCAGCACCCGCACGGGATCCTACGAGCAGTACTTC

D gene: -
J gene: TRBJ1-5
clone size: -
V gene: TRBV28
CDR3 protein: CASSFRAPNQPQHF
CDR3 DNA: TGTGCCAGCAGTTTCAGGGCCCCGAATCAGCCCCAGCATTTT

D gene: TRBD1
J gene: TRBJ2-5
clone size: -
V gene: TRBV6-2/TRBV6-3
CDR3 protein: CASSYSLGTAQETQYF
CDR3 DNA: TGTGCCAGCAGTTACTCGCTTGGGACAGCCCAAGAGACCCAGTACTTC

D gene: -
J gene: TRBJ2-5
clone size: once
V gene: TRBV19
CDR3 protein: CASSIGAAGWETQYF
CDR3 DNA: TGTGCCAGTAGTATTGGGGCGGCAGGGTGGGAGACCCAGTACTTC

D gene: -
J gene: TRBJ2-7
clone size: -
V gene: TRBV7-2
CDR3 protein: CASSLQGRVSEQYF
CDR3 DNA: TGTGCCAGCAGCTTACAGGGCAGGGTTAGTGAGCAGTACTTC

D gene: TRBD2
J gene: TRBJ2-2
clone size: -
V gene: TRBV11-3
CDR3 protein: CASSSATSGGTGELFF
CDR3 DNA: TGTGCCAGCAGCTCCGCGACTAGCGGGGGCACCGGGGAGCTGTTTTTT

D gene: -
J gene: TRBJ1-5
clone size: once
V gene: TRBV9
CDR3 protein: CASSSGGGQPQHF
CDR3 DNA: TGTGCCAGCAGCTCCGGAGGCGGTCAGCCCCAGCATTTT

D gene: TRBD2
J gene: TRBJ2-5
clone size: -
V gene: TRBV7-3
CDR3 protein: CASSLTSGREETQYF
CDR3 DNA: TGTGCCAGCAGCTTAACTAGCGGGCGGGAGGAGACCCAGTACTTC

D gene: -
J gene: TRBJ1-4
clone size: -
V gene: TRBV7-8
CDR3 protein: CASSLAGAARLWRKLFF
CDR3 DNA: TGTGCCAGCAGCTTAGCAGGAGCCGCTAGGTTGTGGCGAAAACTGTTTTTT

D gene: TRBD2
J gene: TRBJ2-1
clone size: -
V gene: TRBV7-9
CDR3 protein: CASSLGRGGYNEQFF
CDR3 DNA: TGTGCCAGCAGCTTAGGGCGCGGGGGGTACAATGAGCAGTTCTTC

D gene: -
J gene: TRBJ2-2
clone size: -
V gene: TRBV10-3
CDR3 protein: CAISEIGAQTGELFF
CDR3 DNA: TGTGCCATCAGTGAAATAGGGGCGCAGACCGGGGAGCTGTTTTTT

D gene: TRBD2
J gene: TRBJ2-3
clone size: -
V gene: TRBV7-3
CDR3 protein: CASSATSGRSDTQYF
CDR3 DNA: TGTGCCAGCAGCGCCACTAGCGGGAGGTCGGATACGCAGTATTTT

D gene: TRBD2
J gene: TRBJ2-2
clone size: once
V gene: TRBV11-2
CDR3 protein: CASSSLSGGDTGELFF
CDR3 DNA: TGTGCCAGCAGCTCGCTTAGCGGGGGGGACACCGGGGAGCTGTTTTTT

D gene: -
J gene: TRBJ1-2
clone size: -
V gene: TRBV5-1
CDR3 protein: CASSPIGADGYTF
CDR3 DNA: TGCGCCAGCAGCCCGATAGGGGCGGATGGCTACACCTTC

D gene: TRBD1
J gene: TRBJ1-2
clone size: -
V gene: TRBV13
CDR3 protein: CASSLGHRGGGYTF
CDR3 DNA: TGTGCCAGCAGCTTAGGCCACAGGGGAGGTGGCTACACCTTC

D gene: TRBD1
J gene: TRBJ1-5
clone size: -
V gene: TRBV7-8
CDR3 protein: CASSFNTGTGKVGNQPQHF
CDR3 DNA: TGTGCCAGCAGTTTTAATACCGGGACAGGGAAAGTCGGCAATCAGCCCCAGCATTTT

D gene: TRBD1
J gene: TRBJ2-2
clone size: -
V gene: TRBV7-2
CDR3 protein: CASSLTGVAGELFF
CDR3 DNA: TGTGCCAGCAGCTTAACAGGGGTCGCCGGGGAGCTGTTTTTT

D gene: -
J gene: TRBJ2-3
clone size: -
V gene: TRBV11-2
CDR3 protein: CASRGSAADTQYF
CDR3 DNA: TGTGCCTCGCGTGGTTCCGCGGCAGATACGCAGTATTTT

D gene: -
J gene: TRBJ2-1
clone size: -
V gene: TRBV5-6
CDR3 protein: CASEGDLYNEQFF
CDR3 DNA: TGTGCCAGCGAGGGCGACCTATACAATGAGCAGTTCTTC

D gene: -
J gene: TRBJ1-2
clone size: -
V gene: TRBV11-3
CDR3 protein: CASSSGLGTYGFDGYTF
CDR3 DNA: TGTGCCAGCAGCTCCGGACTCGGGACATACGGGTTTGATGGCTACACCTTC

D gene: -
J gene: TRBJ2-3
clone size: once
V gene: TRBV7-2
CDR3 protein: CASSLQRNKVGDTQYF
CDR3 DNA: TGTGCCAGCAGCTTACAGCGGAACAAGGTGGGGGATACGCAGTATTTT

D gene: TRBD1
J gene: TRBJ2-1
clone size: -
V gene: TRBV2
CDR3 protein: CATRGQGRGEQFF
CDR3 DNA: TGTGCCACCAGAGGACAGGGGAGAGGTGAGCAGTTCTTC

D gene: TRBD1
J gene: TRBJ1-4
clone size: few
V gene: TRBV9
CDR3 protein: CASSVEGTGDEKLFF
CDR3 DNA: TGTGCCAGCAGCGTAGAAGGGACAGGGGATGAAAAACTGTTTTTT

D gene: TRBD1
J gene: TRBJ2-7
clone size: -
V gene: TRBV10-3
CDR3 protein: CAISESGTGGYEQYF
CDR3 DNA: TGTGCCATCAGTGAGTCGGGGACAGGGGGCTACGAGCAGTACTTC

D gene: -
J gene: TRBJ2-7
clone size: -
V gene: TRBV7-2
CDR3 protein: CASSLLGAGEQYF
CDR3 DNA: TGTGCCAGCAGCTTACTCGGGGCGGGGGAGCAGTACTTC

D gene: -
J gene: TRBJ1-5
clone size: -
V gene: TRBV6-4
CDR3 protein: CASSVGGSNQPQHF
CDR3 DNA: TGTGCCAGCAGTGTGGGGGGGAGCAATCAGCCCCAGCATTTT

D gene: TRBD1
J gene: TRBJ2-2
clone size: few
V gene: TRBV10-2
CDR3 protein: CASREGADTGELFF
CDR3 DNA: TGCGCCAGCAGAGAGGGGGCGGACACCGGGGAGCTGTTTTTT

D gene: TRBD1
J gene: TRBJ1-2
clone size: -
V gene: TRBV24-1
CDR3 protein: CATSAGTGKYGYTF
CDR3 DNA: TGTGCCACCAGTGCCGGGACAGGGAAGTATGGCTACACCTTC

D gene: TRBD2
J gene: TRBJ2-3
clone size: -
V gene: TRBV7-2
CDR3 protein: CASSGTSGGSRGTDTQYF
CDR3 DNA: TGTGCCAGCAGCGGGACTAGCGGAGGCTCCAGGGGCACAGATACGCAGTATTTT

D gene: TRBD2
J gene: TRBJ2-3
clone size: -
V gene: TRBV9
CDR3 protein: CASSSLAGGPTDTQYF
CDR3 DNA: TGTGCCAGCAGCTCGTTAGCGGGGGGGCCCACAGATACGCAGTATTTT

D gene: TRBD1
J gene: TRBJ2-2
clone size: once
V gene: TRBV19
CDR3 protein: CASSAGTAAGTGELFF
CDR3 DNA: TGTGCCAGTAGCGCCGGGACAGCGGCGGGCACCGGGGAGCTGTTTTTT

D gene: -
J gene: TRBJ1-5
clone size: -
V gene: TRBV7-2
CDR3 protein: CASSLEGGNQPQHF
CDR3 DNA: TGTGCCAGCAGCTTAGAAGGGGGCAATCAGCCCCAGCATTTT

D gene: TRBD2
J gene: TRBJ2-2
clone size: -
V gene: TRBV3-1/TRBV3-2
CDR3 protein: CASSQDWASGRAGELFF
CDR3 DNA: TGTGCCAGCAGCCAAGATTGGGCTAGCGGGAGGGCCGGGGAGCTGTTTTTT

D gene: TRBD2
J gene: TRBJ2-7
clone size: -
V gene: TRBV7-9
CDR3 protein: CASSPSGGTYEQYF
CDR3 DNA: TGTGCCAGCAGCCCCTCGGGAGGGACCTACGAGCAGTACTTC

D gene: -
J gene: TRBJ1-4
clone size: few
V gene: TRBV10-3
CDR3 protein: CAISENQGRNEKLFF
CDR3 DNA: TGTGCCATCAGTGAGAACCAGGGAAGGAATGAAAAACTGTTTTTT

D gene: -
J gene: TRBJ1-6
clone size: once
V gene: TRBV19
CDR3 protein: CASSIGRTRNNNSPLHF
CDR3 DNA: TGTGCCAGTAGTATAGGACGGACACGGAACAATAATTCACCCCTCCACTTT

D gene: TRBD1
J gene: TRBJ1-6
clone size: -
V gene: TRBV7-9
CDR3 protein: CASSFEDRVNSPLHF
CDR3 DNA: TGTGCCAGCAGCTTTGAGGACAGGGTTAATTCACCCCTCCACTTT

D gene: -
J gene: TRBJ2-7
clone size: -
V gene: TRBV25-1
CDR3 protein: CASSELNRYEQYF
CDR3 DNA: TGTGCCAGCAGTGAGTTAAACAGATACGAGCAGTACTTC